The rows below give T cell receptor beta chains drawn from one sample of a study of shared clonotypes between healthy human individuals. Some clones are missing from TCRdb's copy, which holds only in-frame ones; the method was immunoSEQ multiplex PCR. Here the sample spans about 1.5 million clones, nearly 99% being singletons. Sample: naive CD4+ T cells sorted from blood. These receptors all come from a man younger than 45 in good health. The CDR3 runs from the conserved cysteine through the conserved F or W. The order of the fields is CDR3 length, clone size, V gene, J gene, D gene, CDR3 protein, CDR3 DNA. D genes are given only for firm matches. Where a row states a size, it is once, few, many or the class of an expanded clone; other rows omit it.

>15|.|TRBV14|TRBJ2-7|.
CASSQRTPGGYEQYF
TGTGCCAGCAGCCAAAGGACCCCCGGCGGCTACGAGCAGTACTTC
>14|.|TRBV7-9|TRBJ2-7|.
CASSLALQGNEQYF
TGTGCCAGCAGCTTAGCCCTCCAGGGGAACGAGCAGTACTTC
>12|once|TRBV28|TRBJ1-2|.
CASSLDQGGYTF
TGTGCCAGCAGTTTAGATCAAGGTGGCTACACCTTC
>14|.|TRBV6-6|TRBJ2-7|TRBD1
CASSYPPGQGEQYF
TGTGCCAGCAGTTACCCCCCGGGACAGGGTGAGCAGTACTTC
>16|.|TRBV28|TRBJ2-7|.
CASNPLGHQSSYEQYF
TGTGCCAGCAATCCTCTTGGGCACCAGTCCTCCTACGAGCAGTACTTC
>14|.|TRBV5-6|TRBJ2-7|.
CASSLSLRDYEQYF
TGTGCCAGCAGCTTGTCCCTTAGAGACTACGAGCAGTACTTC
>16|.|TRBV28|TRBJ2-7|TRBD2
CASRAPGGSYLYEQYF
TGTGCCAGCAGGGCCCCGGGCGGGAGTTACCTCTACGAGCAGTACTTC
>15|.|TRBV9|TRBJ1-1|.
CASSVTGNMNTEAFF
TGTGCCAGCAGCGTAACAGGTAACATGAACACTGAAGCTTTCTTT
>14|.|TRBV18|TRBJ2-7|.
CASSPGVSPYEQYF
TGTGCCAGCTCACCAGGTGTCAGCCCCTACGAGCAGTACTTC
>14|.|TRBV7-9|TRBJ2-5|TRBD2
CASSLSGSKETQYF
TGTGCCAGCAGCTTAAGCGGGAGTAAAGAGACCCAGTACTTC
>15|.|TRBV6-6|TRBJ2-5|.
CASSSLSRGWETQYF
TGTGCCAGCAGTTCCCTCTCAAGGGGGTGGGAGACCCAGTACTTC
>12|.|TRBV29-1|TRBJ1-2|.
CSVVRDSYGYTF
TGCAGCGTTGTACGGGACTCCTATGGCTACACCTTC
>18|.|TRBV15|TRBJ2-3|.
CATSRDPSSLVLADTQYF
TGTGCCACCAGCAGAGATCCCTCCTCCCTGGTCTTGGCGGATACGCAGTATTTT
>15|.|TRBV2|TRBJ2-1|TRBD2
CASTITSGKVNEQFF
TGTGCCAGCACTATAACTAGCGGGAAAGTAAATGAGCAGTTCTTC
>15|.|TRBV5-1|TRBJ2-2|.
CASSSQGLGTGELFF
TGCGCCAGCAGCTCGCAGGGACTTGGAACCGGGGAGCTGTTTTTT
>15|.|TRBV2|TRBJ2-3|TRBD1
CASRGRGSSTDTQYF
TGTGCCAGCAGGGGCAGGGGGTCATCCACAGATACGCAGTATTTT
>17|.|TRBV7-7|TRBJ2-1|TRBD1
CASSLGTGGSLGGEQFF
TGTGCCAGCAGCTTAGGGACAGGGGGCTCACTGGGCGGTGAGCAGTTCTTC
>13|.|TRBV2|TRBJ2-3|.
CASSRDGTDTQYF
TGTGCCAGCAGTCGGGACGGAACAGATACGCAGTATTTT
>19|.|TRBV19|TRBJ2-6|TRBD2
CASSIIAGAPHSGANVLTF
TGTGCCAGTAGTATCATAGCGGGAGCCCCCCACTCTGGGGCCAACGTCCTGACTTTC
>13|.|TRBV9|TRBJ1-2|.
CASSVGSLNGYTF
TGTGCCAGCAGCGTAGGGTCGTTGAATGGCTACACCTTC
>17|.|TRBV18|TRBJ2-2|TRBD1
CASSPLGTGGNTGELFF
TGTGCCAGCTCACCCCTCGGGACAGGGGGCAACACCGGGGAGCTGTTTTTT
>13|.|TRBV2|TRBJ2-5|.
CASSKDRIETQYF
TGTGCCAGCAGTAAAGACAGGATAGAGACCCAGTACTTC
>18|.|TRBV4-1|TRBJ2-7|TRBD2
CASSPPRTSDSSSYEQYF
TGCGCCAGCAGCCCCCCCCGGACTAGCGATAGTAGCTCCTACGAGCAGTACTTC
>16|.|TRBV15|TRBJ2-7|.
CATSREGGQGAYEQYF
TGTGCCACCAGCAGAGAAGGGGGTCAGGGCGCCTACGAGCAGTACTTC
>15|once|TRBV15|TRBJ1-1|.
CATSRGETGNTEAFF
TGTGCCACCAGCAGGGGCGAGACAGGGAACACTGAAGCTTTCTTT